The clone carrying this TCR beta chain was seen at least ten times. TCRdb reprocessed the RT-PCR reads with MiXCR, giving one entry per CDR3 protein. The sample contains 150,000 to 200,000 distinct CDR3 sequences, 11% of which appear only once. The data derive from a study of response to subunit inactivated influenza vaccine. The CDR3 contains 15 residues. Trimming at V came to 6 bases and at J to 4 bases, leaving 5 bases not matched to a gene. Germline values: CDR1 DFQATT, CDR2 SNEGSKA (reference sequence). The clonotype originates from a middle-aged man who received an inactivated influenza vaccine. This chain connects TRBV20-1 to TRBJ2-3; 15 nucleotides line up with TRBD2. Sequencing was performed on non-naive T cells sorted from PBMCs, taken roughly 6 weeks after vaccination. Here the CDR3 DNA reads TGCAGTGCCGGACTAGCGGGGGGGCTCGCAGATACGCAGTATTTT. This gives the protein CSAGLAGGLADTQYF.